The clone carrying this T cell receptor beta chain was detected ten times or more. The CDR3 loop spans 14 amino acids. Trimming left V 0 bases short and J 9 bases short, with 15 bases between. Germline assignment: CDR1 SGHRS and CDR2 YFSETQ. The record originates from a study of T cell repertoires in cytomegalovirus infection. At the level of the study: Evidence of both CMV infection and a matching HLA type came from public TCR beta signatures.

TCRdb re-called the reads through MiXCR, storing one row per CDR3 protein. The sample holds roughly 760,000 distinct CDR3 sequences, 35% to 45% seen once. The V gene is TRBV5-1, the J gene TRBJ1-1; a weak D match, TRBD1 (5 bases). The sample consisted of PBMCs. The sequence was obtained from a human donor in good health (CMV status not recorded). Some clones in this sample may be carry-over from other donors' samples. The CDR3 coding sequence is TGCGCCAGCAGCTTGGAGGGGAACGTGTTGAAAGCTTTCTTT. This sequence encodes CASSLEGNVLKAFF. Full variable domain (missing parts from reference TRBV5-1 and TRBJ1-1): KAGVTQTPRYLIKTRGQQVTLSCSPISGHRSVSWYQQTPGQGLQFLFEYFSETQRNKGNFPGRFSGRQFSNSRSEMNVSTLELGDSALYLCASSLEGNVLKAFFGQGTRLTVV.